Listed below are T cell receptor beta chains from one sample, sequenced in a study of blood T cell repertoires in COVID-19. Method: immunoSEQ multiplex PCR; TCRdb's copy keeps in-frame clones and lacks some. This table holds 200,000 to 250,000 clones, 85% to 90% found once. Sequencing was performed on peripheral blood. The receptors originated from a man older than 75 with acute or convalescent COVID-19. CDR3s include the opening cysteine and the closing phenylalanine or tryptophan. A D gene is named only where the DNA matches it firmly. Expanded clones are given a class, and other clones once, few, many or no size at all.

D gene: TRBD2
J gene: TRBJ2-7
V gene: TRBV3-1/TRBV3-2
clone size: NA
CDR3 DNA: TGTGCCAGCAGCCAAGGACTAGCCCCCTACGAGCAGTACTTC
CDR3 protein: CASSQGLAPYEQYF

D gene: NA
J gene: TRBJ1-6
V gene: TRBV19
clone size: NA
CDR3 DNA: TGTGCCAGTAGCCAGCTGTCGGGACAAGGGGATTCACCCCTCCACTTT
CDR3 protein: CASSQLSGQGDSPLHF

D gene: NA
J gene: TRBJ1-5
V gene: TRBV19
clone size: NA
CDR3 DNA: TGTGCCAGTAGTAGGAGACAGGAGTTAGGCAATCAGCCCCAGCATTTT
CDR3 protein: CASSRRQELGNQPQHF

D gene: NA
J gene: TRBJ1-2
V gene: TRBV10-3
clone size: few
CDR3 DNA: TGTGCCATCGGGGCAGAGCTAAAGTATGGCTACACCTTC
CDR3 protein: CAIGAELKYGYTF

D gene: NA
J gene: TRBJ2-7
V gene: TRBV10-3
clone size: few
CDR3 DNA: TGTGCCATCAGTGGGAGTTACGAGCAGTACTTC
CDR3 protein: CAISGSYEQYF

D gene: TRBD2
J gene: TRBJ2-1
V gene: TRBV4-1
clone size: NA
CDR3 DNA: TGCGCCAGCAGCCAGGGGCTAGCGGGAGGTTTTAATGAGCAGTTCTTC
CDR3 protein: CASSQGLAGGFNEQFF

D gene: TRBD1
J gene: TRBJ1-5
V gene: TRBV6-2/TRBV6-3
clone size: NA
CDR3 DNA: TGTGCCAGCAGTAACACAAAGACAGGGCTCCGTAGCAATCAGCCCCAGCATTTT
CDR3 protein: CASSNTKTGLRSNQPQHF

D gene: TRBD1
J gene: TRBJ2-1
V gene: TRBV4-1
clone size: NA
CDR3 DNA: TGCGCCAGCAGCCAAACTCCCACAGGGGATCTCTACAATGAGCAGTTCTTC
CDR3 protein: CASSQTPTGDLYNEQFF

D gene: NA
J gene: TRBJ2-3
V gene: TRBV7-2
clone size: NA
CDR3 DNA: TGTGCCAGCAGCTTACCTGCGGGTCAGATCACAGATACGCAGTATTTT
CDR3 protein: CASSLPAGQITDTQYF

D gene: NA
J gene: TRBJ1-5
V gene: TRBV28
clone size: NA
CDR3 DNA: TGTGCCAGCAGTTTTCTCGGTCAGCCCCAGCATTTT
CDR3 protein: CASSFLGQPQHF

D gene: TRBD2
J gene: TRBJ2-1
V gene: TRBV19
clone size: once
CDR3 DNA: TGTGCCAGTAGTATAGGACTAGCGGGAGGTTCGTTCTTC
CDR3 protein: CASSIGLAGGSFF

D gene: NA
J gene: TRBJ1-4
V gene: TRBV6-5
clone size: NA
CDR3 DNA: TGTGCCAGCAGTTACTCCTTTGGGGCCAGTGAAAAACTGTTTTTT
CDR3 protein: CASSYSFGASEKLFF

D gene: TRBD2
J gene: TRBJ2-3
V gene: TRBV10-2
clone size: NA
CDR3 DNA: TGCGCCAGCAGTGAGGGGGGACTAGCGGGAGGCCGCACAGATACGCAGTATTTT
CDR3 protein: CASSEGGLAGGRTDTQYF

D gene: NA
J gene: TRBJ2-7
V gene: TRBV6-1
clone size: NA
CDR3 DNA: TGTGCCAGCAGTGAGCTTCTTGGGCCCTACGAGCAGTACTTC
CDR3 protein: CASSELLGPYEQYF

D gene: TRBD2
J gene: TRBJ2-2
V gene: TRBV5-4
clone size: NA
CDR3 DNA: TGTGCCAGCAGCAAGGTCGGGACTAGCGGGAGGGCCGGGGAGCTGTTTTTT
CDR3 protein: CASSKVGTSGRAGELFF

D gene: TRBD1
J gene: TRBJ1-5
V gene: TRBV19
clone size: NA
CDR3 DNA: TGTGCCAGTAGTGCCGAGACAGGGGGGGGAAATCAGCCCCAGCATTTT
CDR3 protein: CASSAETGGGNQPQHF

D gene: NA
J gene: TRBJ1-5
V gene: TRBV6-5
clone size: NA
CDR3 DNA: TGTGCCAGCAGTTCGACGACAGGAGAGCAGCCCCAGCATTTT
CDR3 protein: CASSSTTGEQPQHF

D gene: TRBD2
J gene: TRBJ2-5
V gene: TRBV7-2
clone size: NA
CDR3 DNA: TGTGCCAGCAGCTTATCTAGCGGGAGGGCGGAGACCCAGTACTTC
CDR3 protein: CASSLSSGRAETQYF

D gene: TRBD1
J gene: TRBJ2-3
V gene: TRBV5-4
clone size: NA
CDR3 DNA: TGTGCCAGCAGCCGACAGGGGATAGTCACAGATACGCAGTATTTT
CDR3 protein: CASSRQGIVTDTQYF

D gene: NA
J gene: TRBJ1-1
V gene: TRBV2
clone size: NA
CDR3 DNA: TGTGCCAGCAGTGAACCTGGGTCGGGGATCTCATTGAGCACTGAAGCTTTCTTT
CDR3 protein: CASSEPGSGISLSTEAFF

D gene: TRBD1
J gene: TRBJ1-1
V gene: TRBV29-1
clone size: NA
CDR3 DNA: TGCAGCGCCAGACAGGGTCTGAACACTGAAGCTTTCTTT
CDR3 protein: CSARQGLNTEAFF

D gene: NA
J gene: TRBJ1-5
V gene: TRBV28
clone size: once
CDR3 DNA: TGTGCCAGCAGCTCTACAGGGCTGGGTCAGCCCCAGCATTTT
CDR3 protein: CASSSTGLGQPQHF

D gene: TRBD2
J gene: TRBJ2-7
V gene: TRBV15
clone size: NA
CDR3 DNA: TGTGCCACCAGCAGAGGGGTGGCGACTAGCGTCCGTAGAGGCTACGAGCAGTACTTC
CDR3 protein: CATSRGVATSVRRGYEQYF

D gene: NA
J gene: TRBJ1-5
V gene: TRBV29-1
clone size: NA
CDR3 DNA: TGCAGCGTTGGAGAGCTCCGGGATCAGCCCCAGCATTTT
CDR3 protein: CSVGELRDQPQHF

D gene: TRBD2
J gene: TRBJ2-5
V gene: TRBV2
clone size: NA
CDR3 DNA: TGTGCCAGCAGTGGGACTAGCGGTGATCAAGAGACCCAGTACTTC
CDR3 protein: CASSGTSGDQETQYF

D gene: NA
J gene: TRBJ1-6
V gene: TRBV28
clone size: NA
CDR3 DNA: TGTGGTATTTCGGGGGGGGTTAATTCACCCCTCCACTTT
CDR3 protein: CGISGGVNSPLHF